The rows below give T cell receptor beta chains drawn from one sample of a study of T cells in Graves' hyperthyroidism and ophthalmopathy. TCRdb called the multiplex PCR reads again in MiXCR, with one record for every CDR3 protein. The data contain roughly 800,000 distinct CDR3 sequences, about 38% of them seen just once; the ten biggest clones take up about 8.9%. Sequenced sample: blood. These receptors were collected from a man between 18 and 29 years old with Graves' hyperthyroidism. Both conserved end residues are part of each CDR3. A D gene is named only where the DNA matches it firmly. Not every row has a clone size; where given, it reads once, few, many or a size class.

V gene: TRBV12-3/TRBV12-4
CDR3 length: 14
D gene: TRBD1
clone size: -
J gene: TRBJ2-7
CDR3 DNA: TGTGCCAGCAGTCCTTCGGGACAGTCCTACGAGCAGTACTTC
CDR3 protein: CASSPSGQSYEQYF

V gene: TRBV15
CDR3 length: 16
D gene: -
clone size: many
J gene: TRBJ1-5
CDR3 DNA: TGTGCCACCAGCAGAGATCGGGGTTTCGTTGGTCAGCCCCAGCATTTT
CDR3 protein: CATSRDRGFVGQPQHF

V gene: TRBV5-6
CDR3 length: 16
D gene: -
clone size: few
J gene: TRBJ1-5
CDR3 DNA: TGTGCCAGCAGCTTAAATGCGCCCTATAGCAATCAGCCCCAGCATTTT
CDR3 protein: CASSLNAPYSNQPQHF

V gene: TRBV9
CDR3 length: 14
D gene: -
clone size: -
J gene: TRBJ2-7
CDR3 DNA: TGTGCCAGCAGCGTAGGGTCCGTCTGCTACGAGCAGTACTTC
CDR3 protein: CASSVGSVCYEQYF

V gene: TRBV7-2
CDR3 length: 15
D gene: TRBD1
clone size: few
J gene: TRBJ1-6
CDR3 DNA: TGTGCCAGCACCTTTCCGGGACAGACCTATTTACCCCTCCACTTT
CDR3 protein: CASTFPGQTYLPLHF

V gene: TRBV6-5
CDR3 length: 14
D gene: TRBD1
clone size: few
J gene: TRBJ1-5
CDR3 DNA: TGTGCCAGCAGCCTGACAGGGGAAAACCAGCCCCAGCATTTT
CDR3 protein: CASSLTGENQPQHF

V gene: TRBV9
CDR3 length: 14
D gene: -
clone size: -
J gene: TRBJ2-1
CDR3 DNA: TGTGCCAGCAGCGTAGCGGGGGTTGACAATGAGCAGTTCTTC
CDR3 protein: CASSVAGVDNEQFF

V gene: TRBV7-3
CDR3 length: 13
D gene: -
clone size: many
J gene: TRBJ1-1
CDR3 DNA: TGTGCCAGCAGCTTCCGGGGCAGCACTGAAGCTTTCTTT
CDR3 protein: CASSFRGSTEAFF

V gene: TRBV20-1
CDR3 length: 12
D gene: -
clone size: -
J gene: TRBJ2-5
CDR3 DNA: TGCAGTGCTGAGACGACTAGACAGACCCAGTACTTC
CDR3 protein: CSAETTRQTQYF

V gene: TRBV20-1
CDR3 length: 13
D gene: -
clone size: few
J gene: TRBJ1-2
CDR3 DNA: TGCAGTGCTAGAGAGAGTGCTCCTTATGGCTACACCTTC
CDR3 protein: CSARESAPYGYTF

V gene: TRBV19
CDR3 length: 16
D gene: TRBD1
clone size: -
J gene: TRBJ1-5
CDR3 DNA: TGTGCCAGTAGCACGGGGACAGGCAGAAGCAATCAGCCCCAGCATTTT
CDR3 protein: CASSTGTGRSNQPQHF

V gene: TRBV15
CDR3 length: 14
D gene: -
clone size: many
J gene: TRBJ1-2
CDR3 DNA: TGTGCCACCAGCAGAGATATGGCCGGGGTAGGCTACACCTTC
CDR3 protein: CATSRDMAGVGYTF

V gene: TRBV2
CDR3 length: 14
D gene: TRBD1
clone size: many
J gene: TRBJ2-7
CDR3 DNA: TGTGCCAGCATGAAGGGACAGGGGTTCTACGAGCAGTACTTC
CDR3 protein: CASMKGQGFYEQYF

V gene: TRBV24-1
CDR3 length: 15
D gene: -
clone size: few
J gene: TRBJ2-7
CDR3 DNA: TGTGCCAGCAGTGATCGTTTGGGGGGTCTGAACGAGCAGTACTTC
CDR3 protein: CASSDRLGGLNEQYF

V gene: TRBV10-3
CDR3 length: 14
D gene: -
clone size: many
J gene: TRBJ2-5
CDR3 DNA: TGTGCCTTTTGGACGGGGGGCATATTCGAGACCCAGTACTTC
CDR3 protein: CAFWTGGIFETQYF

V gene: TRBV5-1
CDR3 length: 16
D gene: -
clone size: many
J gene: TRBJ1-2
CDR3 DNA: TGCGCCAGCAGCTTGGGTCGGACAGCTTCTAACTATGGCTACACCTTC
CDR3 protein: CASSLGRTASNYGYTF

V gene: TRBV19
CDR3 length: 15
D gene: -
clone size: -
J gene: TRBJ1-3
CDR3 DNA: TGTGCCAGTAGTATAGACAATTCGGTCGGAAACACCATATATTTT
CDR3 protein: CASSIDNSVGNTIYF

V gene: TRBV2
CDR3 length: 15
D gene: TRBD2
clone size: many
J gene: TRBJ2-5
CDR3 DNA: TGTGCCAGCAGTGAAGGGGGGACTAGCACAGAGACCCAGTACTTC
CDR3 protein: CASSEGGTSTETQYF

V gene: TRBV20-1
CDR3 length: 12
D gene: -
clone size: -
J gene: TRBJ2-7
CDR3 DNA: TGCAGTGCTAAGACACCAACCTACGAGCAGTACTTC
CDR3 protein: CSAKTPTYEQYF

V gene: TRBV7-9
CDR3 length: 16
D gene: TRBD1
clone size: many
J gene: TRBJ1-1
CDR3 DNA: TGTGCCAGCAGCCCTACACAGGGGGCGGTGAACACTGAAGCTTTCTTT
CDR3 protein: CASSPTQGAVNTEAFF

V gene: TRBV10-1
CDR3 length: 13
D gene: -
clone size: -
J gene: TRBJ1-1
CDR3 DNA: TGCGCCAGCAGTGAGCGAACACACACTGAAGTTTTTTTT
CDR3 protein: CASSERTHTEVFF

V gene: TRBV19
CDR3 length: 13
D gene: -
clone size: few
J gene: TRBJ2-7
CDR3 DNA: TGTGCCAGTAGTATTGTTGACAGAACCCAGCAGTACTTC
CDR3 protein: CASSIVDRTQQYF

V gene: TRBV9
CDR3 length: 15
D gene: -
clone size: few
J gene: TRBJ1-4
CDR3 DNA: TGTGCCAGCAGCCAAGAACGCAGGCCTAATGAAAAACTGTTTTTT
CDR3 protein: CASSQERRPNEKLFF

V gene: TRBV10-3
CDR3 length: 13
D gene: -
clone size: -
J gene: TRBJ2-7
CDR3 DNA: TGTGCCTGGAGTGCCAGGGGAATGTACGAGCAGTACTTC
CDR3 protein: CAWSARGMYEQYF

V gene: TRBV29-1
CDR3 length: 12
D gene: -
clone size: many
J gene: TRBJ1-5
CDR3 DNA: TGCAGCGTTGAAGTGGAGGGAGACCCCCAGCATTTT
CDR3 protein: CSVEVEGDPQHF

V gene: TRBV19
CDR3 length: 15
D gene: -
clone size: -
J gene: TRBJ1-2
CDR3 DNA: TGTGCCAGTAGTAGGGCGAACACCGGGGAGCCGTATACAAACTTC
CDR3 protein: CASSRANTGEPYTNF

V gene: TRBV7-2
CDR3 length: 13
D gene: -
clone size: -
J gene: TRBJ1-5
CDR3 DNA: TGTGCCAGCACCTTTAAAGGCAATCAGCCCCAGCATTTT
CDR3 protein: CASTFKGNQPQHF

V gene: TRBV10-2
CDR3 length: 15
D gene: -
clone size: many
J gene: TRBJ1-1
CDR3 DNA: TGCGCCAGCAGTGATACCCCACTGAGGGACACTGAAGCTTTCTTT
CDR3 protein: CASSDTPLRDTEAFF

V gene: TRBV6-1
CDR3 length: 16
D gene: -
clone size: few
J gene: TRBJ1-5
CDR3 DNA: TGTGCCAGCAGTTCAGCTAAGGGGAGTAGCAATCAGCCCCAGCATTTT
CDR3 protein: CASSSAKGSSNQPQHF

V gene: TRBV13
CDR3 length: 15
D gene: -
clone size: -
J gene: TRBJ1-6
CDR3 DNA: TGTGCCAGCAGCTTACAAGGCAGGGTCAATTCACCCCTCCACTTT
CDR3 protein: CASSLQGRVNSPLHF

V gene: TRBV3-1
CDR3 length: 14
D gene: TRBD2
clone size: few
J gene: TRBJ2-5
CDR3 DNA: TGTGCCAGCAGCCAAGACCGGGGGGAAGAGACCCAGTACTTC
CDR3 protein: CASSQDRGEETQYF

V gene: TRBV4-2
CDR3 length: 17
D gene: TRBD2
clone size: -
J gene: TRBJ2-5
CDR3 DNA: TGTGCCAGCAGCCAAGAGGCTCTAGCGGGAGGAAGGGAGACCCAGTACTTC
CDR3 protein: CASSQEALAGGRETQYF

V gene: TRBV7-3
CDR3 length: 14
D gene: TRBD1
clone size: -
J gene: TRBJ2-7
CDR3 DNA: TGTGCCAGCAGATTAGACAGGGGTACCCACGAGCAGTACTTC
CDR3 protein: CASRLDRGTHEQYF

V gene: TRBV12-3/TRBV12-4
CDR3 length: 14
D gene: -
clone size: -
J gene: TRBJ1-1
CDR3 DNA: TGTGCCAGCAGTTATGTAGGCCCCGGCACTGAAGCTTTCTTT
CDR3 protein: CASSYVGPGTEAFF

V gene: TRBV10-2
CDR3 length: 15
D gene: TRBD1
clone size: many
J gene: TRBJ1-5
CDR3 DNA: TGCGCCAGCAGGCAGACAGGGGGCAGGAATCAGCCCCAGCATTTT
CDR3 protein: CASRQTGGRNQPQHF

V gene: TRBV12-3/TRBV12-4
CDR3 length: 15
D gene: -
clone size: many
J gene: TRBJ1-6
CDR3 DNA: TGTGCCAGCAGTCCGAGTGATAGCGGCGGTTCACCCCTCCACTTT
CDR3 protein: CASSPSDSGGSPLHF

V gene: TRBV19
CDR3 length: 16
D gene: TRBD1
clone size: -
J gene: TRBJ1-5
CDR3 DNA: TGTGCCAGTAGTATAACAGGGAGGGGGCCAAATCAGCCCCAGCATTTT
CDR3 protein: CASSITGRGPNQPQHF

V gene: TRBV20-1
CDR3 length: 11
D gene: -
clone size: few
J gene: TRBJ1-1
CDR3 DNA: TGCATGGTAGGGCCGAACACTGAAGCTTTCTTT
CDR3 protein: CMVGPNTEAFF

V gene: TRBV2
CDR3 length: 13
D gene: -
clone size: -
J gene: TRBJ2-3
CDR3 DNA: TGTGCCAGCAGCCCTCCGAGCGAGGATACGCAGTATTTT
CDR3 protein: CASSPPSEDTQYF

V gene: TRBV7-2
CDR3 length: 18
D gene: -
clone size: -
J gene: TRBJ2-7
CDR3 DNA: TGTGCCAGCAGCTTAAGAGGCGCCGGGATGTCGTTTTTTGACGAGCAGTACTTC
CDR3 protein: CASSLRGAGMSFFDEQYF

V gene: TRBV29-1
CDR3 length: 16
D gene: TRBD1
clone size: -
J gene: TRBJ2-7
CDR3 DNA: TGCAGCGTTGGGACAGGGGGGGGAGTCCTCTCCTACGAGCAGTACTTC
CDR3 protein: CSVGTGGGVLSYEQYF

V gene: TRBV7-2
CDR3 length: 15
D gene: TRBD2
clone size: -
J gene: TRBJ2-7
CDR3 DNA: TGTGCCAGCAGCCAAGAAGGACTAGCGTCGCACGAGCAGTACTTC
CDR3 protein: CASSQEGLASHEQYF

V gene: TRBV20-1
CDR3 length: 11
D gene: -
clone size: many
J gene: TRBJ1-6
CDR3 DNA: TGCAGTGCTAGAGATGACGGACCCCTCCACTTT
CDR3 protein: CSARDDGPLHF

V gene: TRBV19
CDR3 length: 12
D gene: -
clone size: -
J gene: TRBJ1-1
CDR3 DNA: TGTGCCAGTAACCCGGGGGGGACTGAAGCTTTCTTT
CDR3 protein: CASNPGGTEAFF

V gene: TRBV7-9
CDR3 length: 15
D gene: TRBD2
clone size: -
J gene: TRBJ2-2
CDR3 DNA: TGTGCCAGCAGCCAAGGCGGGAGAGGGTTCGGGGAGCTGTTTTTT
CDR3 protein: CASSQGGRGFGELFF

V gene: TRBV2
CDR3 length: 14
D gene: -
clone size: many
J gene: TRBJ1-2
CDR3 DNA: TGTGCCAGCACCCAACAGGTCTCTAACTATGGCTACACCTTC
CDR3 protein: CASTQQVSNYGYTF

V gene: TRBV2
CDR3 length: 15
D gene: TRBD1
clone size: many
J gene: TRBJ2-5
CDR3 DNA: TGTGCCAGCAACGGTCTAGGACAGGGGGCTGAGACCCAGTACTTC
CDR3 protein: CASNGLGQGAETQYF

V gene: TRBV5-6
CDR3 length: 14
D gene: -
clone size: -
J gene: TRBJ2-5
CDR3 DNA: TGTGCCAGCAGCTTTCCGGGGGCAAAGGAGACCCAGTACTTC
CDR3 protein: CASSFPGAKETQYF

V gene: TRBV20-1
CDR3 length: 12
D gene: -
clone size: many
J gene: TRBJ1-3
CDR3 DNA: TGCAGTGCTAGAGACCCTGGAAACACCATATATTTT
CDR3 protein: CSARDPGNTIYF

V gene: TRBV4-3
CDR3 length: 21
D gene: -
clone size: once
J gene: TRBJ1-1
CDR3 DNA: TGCGCCAGCAGTCCAGGGAACCGAGGGACGCCCGGACTCGTAATGAACACTGAAGCTTTCTTT
CDR3 protein: CASSPGNRGTPGLVMNTEAFF

V gene: TRBV10-3
CDR3 length: 13
D gene: -
clone size: many
J gene: TRBJ1-1
CDR3 DNA: TGTGCCATCAGTGAGCAGGCTACGGGAGAAGCTTTCTTT
CDR3 protein: CAISEQATGEAFF

V gene: TRBV29-1
CDR3 length: 13
D gene: TRBD1
clone size: -
J gene: TRBJ1-5
CDR3 DNA: TGCAGCGTTGGGGACAGGGCGGATCAGCCCCAGCATTTT
CDR3 protein: CSVGDRADQPQHF

V gene: TRBV12-3/TRBV12-4
CDR3 length: 12
D gene: -
clone size: -
J gene: TRBJ1-1
CDR3 DNA: TGTGCCAGCAGGGGGGATCTGACTGAAGCTTTCTTT
CDR3 protein: CASRGDLTEAFF

V gene: TRBV5-1
CDR3 length: 13
D gene: -
clone size: -
J gene: TRBJ2-7
CDR3 DNA: TGCGCCAGCAGCTTGGAAGGGGTAGACGAGCAGTACTTC
CDR3 protein: CASSLEGVDEQYF

V gene: TRBV2
CDR3 length: 15
D gene: TRBD2
clone size: -
J gene: TRBJ2-2
CDR3 DNA: TGTGCCAGCACACTAGCGCCCTCGGGAGGTGGGGAGCTGTTTTTT
CDR3 protein: CASTLAPSGGGELFF